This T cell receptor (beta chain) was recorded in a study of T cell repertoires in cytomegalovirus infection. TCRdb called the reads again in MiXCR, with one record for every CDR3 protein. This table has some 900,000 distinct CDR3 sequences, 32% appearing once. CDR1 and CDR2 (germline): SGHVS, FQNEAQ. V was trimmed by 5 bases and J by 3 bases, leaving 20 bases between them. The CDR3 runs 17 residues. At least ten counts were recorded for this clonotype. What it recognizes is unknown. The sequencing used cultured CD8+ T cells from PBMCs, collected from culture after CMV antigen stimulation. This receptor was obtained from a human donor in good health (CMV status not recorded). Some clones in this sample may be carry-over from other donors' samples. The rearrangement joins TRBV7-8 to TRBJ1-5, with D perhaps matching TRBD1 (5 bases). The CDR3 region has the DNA TGTGCCAGCAGCGCTCCGTCTGGTGACAGAGACAATCAGCCCCAGCATTTT. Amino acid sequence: CASSAPSGDRDNQPQHF.